This T cell receptor (beta chain) is drawn from a study of glioma-infiltrating T cells after dendritic cell vaccination (dated by TCRdb to the mid-2010s). With respect to the entire study: Of the approximately 15 glioblastoma patients in the cohort, all drawn from Phase I and II dendritic cell vaccination trials, 9 were newly diagnosed and 6 had recurrent disease. Autologous tumor lysate-pulsed dendritic cell vaccination was administered to the patients between about 2003 and 2012. The vaccine consisted of monocyte-derived dendritic cells cultured seven days with IL-4 and GM-CSF, then pulsed overnight with autologous tumor lysate. Three intradermal dendritic cell vaccine injections were administered to patients at biweekly intervals in the arm below the axilla. Tumor-infiltrating lymphocyte content was quantified and tumor and blood repertoires were compared in dendritic cell-vaccinated glioblastoma patients by deep sequencing of TCR beta CDR3 regions. Survival after dendritic cell vaccination was correlated with TCR sequencing metrics, including TIL content and tumor-blood repertoire overlap.

What the authors observed across the whole study: After dendritic cell vaccination, a higher estimated pretreatment TIL content predicted longer time to progression and overall survival. The cohort was small and heterogeneous, only a few patients had full blood and tumor sets, and even fewer had initial-recurrent tumor pairs. The three-group TCR overlap response model was described as speculative and requiring prospective validation. TCR clonality showed no direct relationship with survival, which suggests that a diverse polyclonal response may matter.

Concerning this clone itself: This clone's antigen is unknown. The sample holds no much larger clone one base away, and base qualities are not on file.

Patients were selected for having adequate residual fresh-frozen tumor tissue and more than two years of available survival data. Although molecular status otherwise differed among the glioblastoma patients, no patient had an isocitrate dehydrogenase mutation. PBMC were collected before vaccination, two weeks after the third vaccination, and at tumor progression if progression occurred. Genomic DNA was extracted with the Qiagen DNeasy Blood extraction Kit. TCRB CDR3 regions were amplified from about 1.9 ug genomic DNA, or all available DNA if less, using the immunoSEQ assay. The multiplex PCR employed 60 forward primers targeting TCR V beta segments and 13 reverse primers targeting J beta segments. To estimate the number of reads per starting template, synthetic control templates were added to each sample at limiting dilution. Sequencing produced 87 bp reads on the Illumina HiSeq System. In the source study's methods: PCR and sequencing errors were removed by a nearest neighbor algorithm that merged closely related sequences. TCR overlap was defined as the percentage of unique tumor TCR beta sequences that were also present in the same patient's peripheral blood. The table comes from immuneACCESS by way of TCRdb, which keeps in-frame sequences with V and J called. Part of the clones is missing from these tables; in studies checked, under half for an unresolved V gene and the rest for unknown reasons. V, J and clone size are taken as reported in that table, and D and trimming were inferred from the DNA itself. The sample includes roughly 80,000 clones, with around nine tenths observed a single time. The ten largest clones take up roughly 3.2% of the sample.

The source is a human donor with glioblastoma. Sequenced here: blood, sampled before dendritic cell vaccination.

The base sequence is TGTGCCAGCTCACCACAGAGGACAGGGGGCGCGGATGGCTACACCTTC. This yields the protein CASSPQRTGGADGYTF. The chain links TRBV18 with TRBJ1-2; 11 middle bases align to TRBD1. Ends trimmed: V by 1 base, J by 6 bases; bases unmatched to a gene: 7. Taken from cysteine to phenylalanine, the CDR3 has 16 residues. The only DNA kept is the CDR3, 48 bases in frame from the first base. From a lookup of the germline V gene, CDR1 and CDR2 are KGHSH and LQKENI.